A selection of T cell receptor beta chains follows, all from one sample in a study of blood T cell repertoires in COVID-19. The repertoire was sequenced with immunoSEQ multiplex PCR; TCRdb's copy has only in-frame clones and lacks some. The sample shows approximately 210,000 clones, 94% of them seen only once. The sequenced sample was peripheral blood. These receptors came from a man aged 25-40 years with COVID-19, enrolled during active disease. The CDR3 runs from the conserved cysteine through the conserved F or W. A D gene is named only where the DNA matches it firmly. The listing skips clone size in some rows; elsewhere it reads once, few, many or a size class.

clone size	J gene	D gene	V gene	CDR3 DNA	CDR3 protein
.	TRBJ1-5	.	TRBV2	TGTGCCAGCAGTACTAGGACAGATGGGAATCTCAATCAGCCCCAGCATTTT	CASSTRTDGNLNQPQHF
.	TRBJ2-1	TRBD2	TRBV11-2	TGTGCCAGCAGCTTAAAGCCCTGGACTAGCGGCTACAATGAGCAGTTCTTC	CASSLKPWTSGYNEQFF
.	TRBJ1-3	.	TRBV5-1	TGCGCCAGCAGCCCCTCGAGCTCTGGAAACACCATATATTTT	CASSPSSSGNTIYF
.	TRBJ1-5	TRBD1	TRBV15	TGTGCCACCAGCAGAGAATCGACAGGGCTCGCAGCCCAGCATTTT	CATSRESTGLAAQHF
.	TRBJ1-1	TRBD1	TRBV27	TGTGCCAGCAGTTCCTGGACAGGGGGCTTCACTGAAGCTTTCTTT	CASSSWTGGFTEAFF
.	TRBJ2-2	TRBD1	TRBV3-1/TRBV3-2	TGTGCCAGCAGCCAGGCCGGGACAGGGGTCACCGGGGAGCTGTTTTTT	CASSQAGTGVTGELFF
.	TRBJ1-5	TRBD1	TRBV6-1	TGTGCCAGCAGTGGAGAACAGGGGGCCTTGGGCAATCAGCCCCAGCATTTT	CASSGEQGALGNQPQHF
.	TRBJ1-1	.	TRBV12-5	TGTGCTAGTGGTTTGGGGCGACAACTCATGAACACTGAAGCTTTCTTT	CASGLGRQLMNTEAFF
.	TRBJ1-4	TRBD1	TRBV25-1	TGTGCCAGCACCCCGACAGGGCCTAATGAAAAACTGTTTTTT	CASTPTGPNEKLFF
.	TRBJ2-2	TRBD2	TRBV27	TGTGCCAGCAGTTTAATGACTAGCGGGGGGTTCGCGAACACCGGGGAGCTGTTTTTT	CASSLMTSGGFANTGELFF
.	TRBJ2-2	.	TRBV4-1	TGCGCCAGCAGCCCAGCCGGGACACTCGCGAACACCGGGGAGCTGTTTTTT	CASSPAGTLANTGELFF
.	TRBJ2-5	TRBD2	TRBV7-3	TGTGCCAGCAGCTTAAGCGGGGGCCAAGAGACCCAGTACTTC	CASSLSGGQETQYF
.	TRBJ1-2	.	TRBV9	TGTGCCAGCAGCGTAGCACATGGGCAGGCTTATGGCTACACCTTC	CASSVAHGQAYGYTF
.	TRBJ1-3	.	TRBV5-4	TGTGCCAGCAGCCCGGCCGGCTTTCAGGGAGGAAACACCATATATTTT	CASSPAGFQGGNTIYF
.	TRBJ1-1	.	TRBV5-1	TGCGCCAGCACCATACGGGAAGGCACTGAAGCTTTCTTT	CASTIREGTEAFF
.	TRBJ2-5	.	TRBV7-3	TGTGCCAGCAGCTTAGGCCCAGGGGTTGAGGAGACCCAGTACTTC	CASSLGPGVEETQYF
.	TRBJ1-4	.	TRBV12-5	TGTGCTAGTGGTTTGAACAGTTTTAATGAAAAACTGTTTTTT	CASGLNSFNEKLFF
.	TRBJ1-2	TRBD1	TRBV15	TGTGCCACCAGCAGTCGACAGGGGTTCTATGGCTACACCTTC	CATSSRQGFYGYTF
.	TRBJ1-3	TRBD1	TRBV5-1	TGCGCCAGCAGCTTAACCGGGACAGGCTCTGGAAACACCATATATTTT	CASSLTGTGSGNTIYF
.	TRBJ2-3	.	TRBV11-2	TGTGCCAGCAGCTTATTTAGAGAAACAGATACGCAGTATTTT	CASSLFRETDTQYF
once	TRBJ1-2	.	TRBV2	TGTGCCAGCAGGGACCGCAGGGGATGGGGCTACACCTTC	CASRDRRGWGYTF
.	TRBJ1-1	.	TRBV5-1	TGCGCCAGCAGAAGACAGGTAGGGGACATGAACACTGAAGCTTTCTTT	CASRRQVGDMNTEAFF
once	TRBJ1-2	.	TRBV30	TGTGCCTGGACCGCCACAGGGAACGGCGGCTACACCTTC	CAWTATGNGGYTF
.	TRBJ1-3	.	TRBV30	TGTGCCTGGAGTAATCATCTCGGGCAGGGTCTAAAAGGTGGAAACACCATATATTTT	CAWSNHLGQGLKGGNTIYF
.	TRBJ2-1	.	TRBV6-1	TGTGCCAGCAGTGAAAATGGCTTTGGTGAGCAGTTCTTC	CASSENGFGEQFF
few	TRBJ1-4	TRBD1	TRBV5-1	TGCGCCAGCAGACAGACAGGGGGCGAAAAACTGTTTTTT	CASRQTGGEKLFF
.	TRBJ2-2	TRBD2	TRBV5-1	TGCGCCAGCAGCTTGGGGGGACTAGCTTGGACCGGGGAGCTGTTTTTT	CASSLGGLAWTGELFF
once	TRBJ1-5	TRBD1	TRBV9	TGTGCCAGCAGCGTAGTTCTGGACAGGGCTTTACGCAACACTAGCAATCAGCCCCAGCATTTT	CASSVVLDRALRNTSNQPQHF
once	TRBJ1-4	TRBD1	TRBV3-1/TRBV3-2	TGTGCCAGCAGCCTACACAGGGGCCGCGAAAAACTGTTTTTT	CASSLHRGREKLFF
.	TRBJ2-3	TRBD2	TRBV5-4	TGTGCCAGCAGCTTGTTCGGACTAGCGGGGGGGTTTAACACAGATACGCAGTATTTT	CASSLFGLAGGFNTDTQYF
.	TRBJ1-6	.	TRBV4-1	TGCGCCAGCAGCCAAGGAAACGGGAGACAAGTCCATTCACCCCTCCACTTT	CASSQGNGRQVHSPLHF
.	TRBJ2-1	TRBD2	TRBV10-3	TGTGCCATCAGTGAAACCTCGGGACTAGCGCCCGGCGATGAGCAGTTCTTC	CAISETSGLAPGDEQFF
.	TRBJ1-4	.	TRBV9	TGTGCCAGCAGCGTAGCGTGGCGAGGGAATGAAAAACTGTTTTTT	CASSVAWRGNEKLFF
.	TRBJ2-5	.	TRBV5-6	TGTGCCAGCAGTCAGGGGGAGACCCAGTACTTC	CASSQGETQYF
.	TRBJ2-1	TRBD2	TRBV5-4	TGTGCCAGCAGCCCCTGGGGGGGCTACAATGAGCAGTTCTTC	CASSPWGGYNEQFF
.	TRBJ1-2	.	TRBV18	TGTGCCAGCTCGCCTACAGGGAACTATGGCTACACCTTC	CASSPTGNYGYTF